Below, 2 T cell receptor beta chains from the same sample are listed, as sequenced in a study of identical twins. TCRdb used MiXCR to reprocess the 5' RACE reads, holding one entry per CDR3 protein. The repertoire holds 700,000 or so distinct CDR3 sequences, with approximately 9% as singletons. These data were also reused for a study on yellow fever vaccine responses in identical twins.

Source material: PBMCs. The origin of the receptors is a young woman in good health.

This clonotype was detected only a few times. This rearrangement joins TRBV6-1 to TRBJ2-1; 15 bases map to TRBD2. With V trimmed by 3 bases and J by 7 bases, 7 bases remained unmatched. The CDR3 loop spans 17 amino acids. Germline loops: CDR1 MNHNS, CDR2 SASEGT. This CDR3 is CASSETWTSGGANEQFF. In DNA, the CDR3 is TGTGCCAGCAGTGAGACCTGGACTAGCGGGGGGGCGAATGAGCAGTTCTTC.

This clonotype appeared many times. The chain has TRBV6-1 and TRBJ1-2, with D unclear. Looked up from germline, CDR1 is MNHNS and CDR2 is SASEGT. CDR3 length: 13 amino acids. V lost 5 bases, J lost 8 bases, and 15 bases lay in between. The chain's CDR3 is CASSPGFVDGYTF. CDR3 bases: TGTGCCAGCAGTCCGGGATTCGTGGACGGCTACACCTTC.